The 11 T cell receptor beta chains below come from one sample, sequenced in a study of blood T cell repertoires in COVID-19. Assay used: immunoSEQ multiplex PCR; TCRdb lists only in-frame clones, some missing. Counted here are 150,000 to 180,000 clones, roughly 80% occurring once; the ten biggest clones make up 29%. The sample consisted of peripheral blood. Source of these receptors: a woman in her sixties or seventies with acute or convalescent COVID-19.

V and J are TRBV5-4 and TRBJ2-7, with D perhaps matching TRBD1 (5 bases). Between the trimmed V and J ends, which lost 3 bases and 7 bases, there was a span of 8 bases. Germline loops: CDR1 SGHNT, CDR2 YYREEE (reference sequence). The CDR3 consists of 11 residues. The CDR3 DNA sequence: TGTGCCAGCAGCTCCCAGGGAGAGCAGTACTTC. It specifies CASSSQGEQYF. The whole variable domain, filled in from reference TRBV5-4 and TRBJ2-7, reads ETGVTQSPTHLIKTRGQQVTLRCSSQSGHNTVSWYQQALGQGPQFIFQYYREEENGRGNFPPRFSGLQFPNYSSELNVNALELDDSALYLCASSSQGEQYFGPGTRLTVT.

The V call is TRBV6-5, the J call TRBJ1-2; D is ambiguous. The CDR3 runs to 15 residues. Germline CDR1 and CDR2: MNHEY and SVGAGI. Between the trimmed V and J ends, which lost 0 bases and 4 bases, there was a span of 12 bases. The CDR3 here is CASSYSRFTSYGYTF. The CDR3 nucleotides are TGTGCCAGCAGTTACTCAAGATTTACAAGCTATGGCTACACCTTC.

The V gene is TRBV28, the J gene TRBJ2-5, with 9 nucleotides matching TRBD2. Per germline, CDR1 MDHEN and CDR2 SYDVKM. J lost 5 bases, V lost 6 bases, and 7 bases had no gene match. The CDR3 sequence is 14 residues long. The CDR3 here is CASSLSGGRETQYF. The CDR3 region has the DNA TGTGCCAGCAGCCTTAGCGGGGGCAGGGAGACCCAGTACTTC.

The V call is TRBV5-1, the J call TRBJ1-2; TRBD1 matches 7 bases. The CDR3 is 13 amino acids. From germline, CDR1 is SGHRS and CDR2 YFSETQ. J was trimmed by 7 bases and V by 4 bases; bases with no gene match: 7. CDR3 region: CASSARTGPGYTF. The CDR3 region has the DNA TGCGCCAGCAGCGCCCGGACAGGTCCTGGCTACACCTTC.

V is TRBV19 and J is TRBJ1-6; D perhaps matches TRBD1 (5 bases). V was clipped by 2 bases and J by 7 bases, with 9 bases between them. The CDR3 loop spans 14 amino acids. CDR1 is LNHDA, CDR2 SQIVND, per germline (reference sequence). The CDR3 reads CASSIRQGNSPLHF. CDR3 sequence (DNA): TGTGCCAGTAGTATAAGGCAGGGAAATTCACCCCTCCACTTT.

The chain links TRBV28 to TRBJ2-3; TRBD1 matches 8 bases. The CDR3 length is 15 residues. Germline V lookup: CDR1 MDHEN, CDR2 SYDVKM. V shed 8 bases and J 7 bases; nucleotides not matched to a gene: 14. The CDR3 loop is CASGGQVRLGNTQYF. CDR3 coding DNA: TGTGCCAGCGGGGGACAGGTTCGTCTTGGAAATACGCAGTATTTT. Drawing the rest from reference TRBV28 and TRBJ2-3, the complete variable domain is DVKVTQSSRYLVKRTGEKVFLECVQDMDHENMFWYRQDPGLGLRLIYFSYDVKMKEKGDIPEGYSVSREKKERFSLILESASTNQTSMYLCASGGQVRLGNTQYFGPGTRLTVL.

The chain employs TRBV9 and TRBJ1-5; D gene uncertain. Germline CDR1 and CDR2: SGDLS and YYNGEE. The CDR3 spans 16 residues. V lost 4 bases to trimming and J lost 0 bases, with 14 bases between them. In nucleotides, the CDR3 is TGTGCCAGCAGCCCTGAGGAGAAATATAGCAATCAGCCCCAGCATTTT. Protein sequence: CASSPEEKYSNQPQHF. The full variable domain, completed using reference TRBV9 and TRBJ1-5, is DSGVTQTPKHLITATGQRVTLRCSPRSGDLSVYWYQQSLDQGLQFLIQYYNGEERAKGNILERFSAQQFPDLHSELNLSSLELGDSALYFCASSPEEKYSNQPQHFGDGTRLSIL.

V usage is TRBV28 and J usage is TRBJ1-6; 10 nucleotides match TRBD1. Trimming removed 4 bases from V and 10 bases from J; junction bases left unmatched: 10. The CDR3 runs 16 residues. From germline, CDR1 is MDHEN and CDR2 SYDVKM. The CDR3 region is CASSSYGTGVGSPLHF. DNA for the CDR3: TGTGCCAGCAGTTCCTACGGGACAGGGGTTGGGTCACCCCTCCACTTT. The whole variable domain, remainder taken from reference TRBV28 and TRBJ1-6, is DVKVTQSSRYLVKRTGEKVFLECVQDMDHENMFWYRQDPGLGLRLIYFSYDVKMKEKGDIPEGYSVSREKKERFSLILESASTNQTSMYLCASSSYGTGVGSPLHFGNGTRLTVT.

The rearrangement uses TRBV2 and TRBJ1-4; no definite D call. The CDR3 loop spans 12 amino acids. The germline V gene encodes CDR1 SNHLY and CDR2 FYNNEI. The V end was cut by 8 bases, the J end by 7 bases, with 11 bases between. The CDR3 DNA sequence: TGTGCCAGCCGTATAGGACTTGAAAAACTGTTTTTT. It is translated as CASRIGLEKLFF.

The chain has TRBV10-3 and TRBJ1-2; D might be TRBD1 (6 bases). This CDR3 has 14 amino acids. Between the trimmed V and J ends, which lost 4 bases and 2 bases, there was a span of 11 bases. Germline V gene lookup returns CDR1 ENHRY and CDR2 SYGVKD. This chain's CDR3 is CAISAGQSNYGYTF. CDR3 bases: TGTGCCATCAGTGCAGGACAGTCCAACTATGGCTACACCTTC.

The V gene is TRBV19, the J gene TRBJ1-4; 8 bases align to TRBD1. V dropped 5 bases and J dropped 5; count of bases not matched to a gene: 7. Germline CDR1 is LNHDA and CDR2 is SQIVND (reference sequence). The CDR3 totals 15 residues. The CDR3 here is CASSGQGNSNEKLFF. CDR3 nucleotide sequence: TGTGCCAGTAGTGGACAGGGAAACTCAAATGAAAAACTGTTTTTT.